Each of the 20 T cell receptor beta chains below was sequenced from the same sample in a study of T cell responses to AZD1222 COVID-19 vaccine. Using immunoSEQ multiplex PCR, the repertoire was profiled, and TCRdb retains in-frame clones only, with some absent. The data contain roughly 100,000 clones, more than 85% of them singletons. Source: peripheral blood, taken 28 days after the second AZD1222 dose. The receptor set was obtained from an adult who received the AZD1222 COVID-19 vaccine.

The chain recombines TRBV2 with TRBJ1-4; the match to TRBD1 covers 8 bases. This CDR3 comprises 13 residues. V gave up 8 bases and J gave up 10 bases; unmatched junction bases: 9. Germline V CDR1 and CDR2: SNHLY, FYNNEI. CDR3 region: CASGGQGGGKLFF. DNA of the CDR3: TGTGCCAGCGGAGGACAGGGAGGGGGAAAACTGTTTTTT.

The gene calls are TRBV5-1 and TRBJ1-6; D gene ambiguous. Between the trimmed V and J ends, which lost 3 bases and 6 bases, there was a span of 10 bases. Germline CDR1 and CDR2: SGHRS and YFSETQ. The CDR3 runs 14 residues. CDR3 bases: TGCGCCAGCAGCTCCGAATGGAGTAATTCACCCCTCCACTTT. The encoded protein is CASSSEWSNSPLHF.

A single count supports this clone. The rearrangement uses TRBV18 and TRBJ2-7, with a possible D match to TRBD1 (5 bases). Trimming shortened V by 3 bases and J by 2 bases, and 14 bases separated the two germline ends. The CDR3 spans 15 residues. Germline V gives CDR1 KGHSH, CDR2 LQKENI. The CDR3 spells CASSPMDNPAYEQYF. For the CDR3, the DNA is TGTGCCAGCTCACCTATGGACAACCCAGCCTACGAGCAGTACTTC.

The chain links TRBV3-1 (or the pseudogene TRBV3-2) to TRBJ2-3; no clear D. The CDR3 runs 13 residues. Germline CDR1 and CDR2: LGHDT and YNNKEL (reference sequence). Trimming shortened V by 4 bases and J by 5 bases, and 10 bases separated the two germline ends. The CDR3 sequence is CASSLGGEDTQYF. The CDR3 DNA follows: TGTGCCAGCAGCCTGGGTGGGGAAGATACGCAGTATTTT.

On this clone: Other DNA variants within this sample encode the same CDR3. The gene calls are TRBV2 and TRBJ2-3; D unclear. The CDR3 length is 11 residues. V lost 5 bases and J lost 2, with 2 bases in between. CDR1 SNHLY and CDR2 FYNNEI come from the germline V gene. The DNA of the CDR3 is TGTGCCAGCAGTTACACAGATACGCAGTATTTT. Translating it yields CASSYTDTQYF.

The chain carries TRBV27 and TRBJ2-1, with D tentatively TRBD2 (5 bases). The CDR3 totals 16 residues. CDR1 and CDR2 from the germline V gene are MNHEY and SMNVEV (reference sequence). V lost 4 bases to trimming and J lost 10 bases, with 23 bases between them. Written as DNA, the CDR3 is TGTGCCAGCAGTTCACTAGTTGATTCTGGCAGAGAAGAGCAGTTCTTC. It yields the protein CASSSLVDSGREEQFF.

The rearrangement links TRBV16 to TRBJ1-5, with D tentatively TRBD1 (6 bases). Germline lookup yields CDR1 KGHSY and CDR2 FQNENV. This CDR3 is 15 amino acids long. Trimming took 5 bases from V and 6 from J, leaving 17 bases between them. CDR3 nucleotides: TGTGCCAGCAGCGAACCCACAGGGAGTTCTCAGCCCCAGCATTTT. It yields the protein CASSEPTGSSQPQHF.

CDR3 nucleotides: TGTGCCAGTAGTTACAGGGGTTATAATTCACCCCTCCACTTT. It translates to CASSYRGYNSPLHF. J is TRBJ1-6 and V is TRBV19, with 7 bases aligning to TRBD1. V gave up 5 bases and J gave up 4 bases; unmatched junction bases: 2. Germline lookup yields CDR1 LNHDA and CDR2 SQIVND (reference sequence). The CDR3 covers 14 residues.

This sequence joins TRBV27 and TRBJ1-4; D uncertain. The CDR3 covers 14 residues. Germline V lookup: CDR1 MNHEY, CDR2 SMNVEV (reference sequence). The V gene lost 2 bases and the J gene lost 11 bases, with 15 bases spanning the gap. As DNA, the CDR3 is TGTGCCAGCAGTTTAACGGGGAGCGGGTGGAAACTGTTTTTT. Translation: CASSLTGSGWKLFF.

The V gene is TRBV5-1, the J gene TRBJ1-1; 7 bases agree with TRBD1. There are 14 residues in the CDR3. Germline CDR1 reads SGHRS; CDR2 reads YFSETQ. V shed 0 bases and J 4 bases; nucleotides not matched to a gene: 3. DNA of the CDR3: TGCGCCAGCAGCTTGGATCAGGGGGGCACTGAAGCTTTCTTT. Translation: CASSLDQGGTEAFF.

To note about this clone: This sample includes further DNA sequences coding for the same CDR3. The rearrangement joins TRBV27 to TRBJ2-7; D may be TRBD1 (5 bases). CDR1 MNHEY and CDR2 SMNVEV come from the germline V gene (reference sequence). The CDR3 extends over 14 amino acids. Trimming took off 2 bases at V and 3 bases at J, with 11 bases between the two ends. CDR3: CASSLQGANYEQYF. The CDR3 nucleotides read TGTGCCAGCAGTTTACAGGGTGCCAACTACGAGCAGTACTTC.

V and J are TRBV28 and TRBJ2-7, with 7 bases fitting TRBD1. The germline gives CDR1 MDHEN, CDR2 SYDVKM. The CDR3 spans 14 residues. Losses at the gene ends were 4 bases for V and 2 bases for J; bases not matched to a gene: 5. The CDR3 coding sequence is TGTGCCAGCAGTTGGGGACAGCGACCCTACGAGCAGTACTTC. It encodes CASSWGQRPYEQYF.

The V call is TRBV9, the J call TRBJ2-5, with 8 bases matching TRBD1. CDR1 and CDR2 (germline): SGDLS, YYNGEE. This CDR3 is built from 14 residues. After removal of 4 bases from V and 3 bases from J, the junction contained 5 bases not matched to a gene. The CDR3 DNA is TGTGCCAGCAGCCCTCAGGACAGGGAAGAGACCCAGTACTTC. Its translation is CASSPQDREETQYF.

This chain links TRBV19 with TRBJ1-4; TRBD1 matches 7 bases. V dropped 4 bases and J dropped 6; count of bases not matched to a gene: 8. CDR3 length equals 15 residues. Germline CDR1 is LNHDA and CDR2 is SQIVND (reference sequence). The chain's CDR3 is CASSRQGRPDEKLFF. Here the CDR3 DNA reads TGTGCCAGTAGTAGACAGGGCCGGCCGGATGAAAAACTGTTTTTT.

This rearrangement joins TRBV7-2 to TRBJ2-7, with a weak D call TRBD2 (5 bases). The CDR3 has 14 residues. The germline V and J ends were trimmed by 3 bases and 0 bases, with 9 bases remaining between them. CDR1 is SGHTA and CDR2 is FQGNSA in the germline V gene. In DNA, the CDR3 is TGTGCCAGCAGCTTTACGGGGTTCTCCTACGAGCAGTACTTC. It yields the protein CASSFTGFSYEQYF.

This clone was observed a single time. The chain recombines TRBV27 with TRBJ1-2; D remains unclear. The V gene lost 5 bases and the J gene lost 1 base, with 23 bases spanning the gap. The CDR3 loop spans 18 amino acids. The germline gives CDR1 MNHEY, CDR2 SMNVEV (reference sequence). The CDR3 nucleotides are TGTGCCAGCAGTACACTCCGGACGCATCTTCAGGTTAACTATGGCTACACCTTC. Protein sequence: CASSTLRTHLQVNYGYTF.

This chain links TRBV19 with TRBJ1-5; D is possibly TRBD1 (5 bases). Germline loops: CDR1 LNHDA, CDR2 SQIVND (reference sequence). The CDR3 has 15 amino acids. V shed 3 bases and J shed 5 bases, with 14 bases lying between them. CDR3 sequence reads: CASSIDGGTHQPQHF. CDR3 bases: TGTGCCAGTAGTATCGATGGAGGGACCCATCAGCCCCAGCATTTT.

The chain recombines TRBV19 with TRBJ1-5; possible D gene TRBD1, 5 bases. CDR1 is LNHDA, CDR2 SQIVND, per germline (reference sequence). The CDR3 covers 17 residues. V was trimmed by 4 bases and J by 6 bases, leaving 22 bases between them. CDR3 loop: CASSNRQGDGIPQPQHF. CDR3 nucleotides: TGTGCCAGTAGTAATCGTCAGGGAGACGGGATCCCTCAGCCCCAGCATTTT. The full variable domain, its missing parts supplied by reference TRBV19 and TRBJ1-5, is DGGITQSPKYLFRKEGQNVTLSCEQNLNHDAMYWYRQDPGQGLRLIYYSQIVNDFQKGDIAEGYSVSREKKESFPLTVTSAQKNPTAFYLCASSNRQGDGIPQPQHFGDGTRLSIL.

The chain carries TRBV28 and TRBJ2-1; 10 bases are a match to TRBD2. The CDR3 consists of 15 residues. J gave up 8 bases and V 4 bases, and 8 bases lay outside the gene matches. CDR1 and CDR2 from the germline V gene are MDHEN and SYDVKM. In nucleotides, the CDR3 is TGTGCCAGCAGTTCTAAAGCGGGAGGGCCCCATGAGCAGTTCTTC. Translating it yields CASSSKAGGPHEQFF.

V usage is TRBV18 and J usage is TRBJ2-4, with D possibly TRBD2 on 5 matching bases. V lost 6 bases and J lost 8, with 14 bases in between. The CDR3 extends over 13 amino acids. Germline V gene lookup returns CDR1 KGHSH and CDR2 LQKENI. This CDR3 reads CASSLGSGDIQYF. CDR3 in DNA: TGTGCCAGCTCCCTGGGCTCCGGGGACATTCAGTACTTC. The variable domain in full, completed from reference TRBV18 and TRBJ2-4, reads NAGVMQNPRHLVRRRGQEARLRCSPMKGHSHVYWYRQLPEEGLKFMVYLQKENIIDESGMPKERFSAEFPKEGPSILRIQQVVRGDSAAYFCASSLGSGDIQYFGAGTRLSVL.